These 6 T cell receptor beta chains were sequenced from one sample in a study of cytomegalovirus exposure and HLA in healthy donors. It was with 60 Vbeta and 13 Jbeta primers that the PCR ran. Sequenced by immunoSEQ multiplex PCR; TCRdb stores in-frame clones only, minus some. The sample holds about 200,000 clones. Sequencing was carried out using PBMCs. All receptors come from a girl under 10 years old in good health and CMV-seropositive.

V and J are TRBV2 and TRBJ2-5; 8 nucleotides match TRBD2. CDR3 length: 15 amino acids. V lost 5 bases to trimming and J lost 4 bases; unmatched junction nucleotides: 9. The germline gives CDR1 SNHLY, CDR2 FYNNEI. The CDR3 bases are TGTGCCAGCAGTTTGAGCGGGAGCGACGGAGAGACCCAGTACTTC. Protein: CASSLSGSDGETQYF.

The chain carries TRBV18 and TRBJ2-5, with 8 bases aligning to TRBD2. The germline V gene encodes CDR1 KGHSH and CDR2 LQKENI. After removal of 5 bases from V and 4 bases from J, the junction contained 6 bases not matched to a gene. CDR3 size: 14 residues. CDR3 nucleotide sequence: TGTGCCAGCTCAGCTAGCGGGCATTCAGAGACCCAGTACTTC. Amino acid sequence: CASSASGHSETQYF.

J is TRBJ2-3 and V is TRBV9, with TRBD2 matching 8 bases. Trimming at V came to 3 bases and at J to 0 bases, leaving 0 bases not matched to a gene. Germline values: CDR1 SGDLS, CDR2 YYNGEE. The CDR3 consists of 14 residues. CDR3 sequence reads: CASSASGSTDTQYF. CDR3 DNA: TGTGCCAGCAGCGCTAGCGGGAGCACAGATACGCAGTATTTT.

The chain recombines TRBV7-9 with TRBJ2-7, with 7 positions matching TRBD2. CDR3 size: 14 residues. Germline V lookup: CDR1 SEHNR, CDR2 FQNEAQ (reference sequence). The V and J ends lost 5 bases and 2 bases, in that order; junction bases with no gene match: 6. The CDR3 sequence is CASSTSAGAYEQYF. The CDR3 DNA is TGTGCCAGCAGCACTAGCGCGGGGGCCTACGAGCAGTACTTC.

The rearrangement uses TRBV6-1 and TRBJ1-2; D not certain. In germline, CDR1 is MNHNS, CDR2 SASEGT. The CDR3 extends over 16 amino acids. Deletions cut 1 base from V and 7 bases from J, with 19 bases between. The CDR3 is CASSEVGRGSFGGYTF. CDR3 coding DNA: TGTGCCAGCAGTGAAGTGGGTAGAGGGTCGTTTGGTGGCTACACCTTC.

The genes are TRBV13 and TRBJ2-7, with 12 bases that match TRBD2. The CDR3 covers 15 residues. V lost 5 bases and J lost 5; bases outside the gene matches: 7. Germline CDR1 is PRHDT and CDR2 is FYEKMQ (reference sequence). The CDR3 region has the DNA TGTGCCAGCAGCATGCGACTAGCGGGAGTGGACGAGCAGTACTTC. Translation: CASSMRLAGVDEQYF. The complete variable domain, with remaining parts taken from reference TRBV13 and TRBJ2-7, reads AAGVIQSPRHLIKEKRETATLKCYPIPRHDTVYWYQQGPGQDPQFLISFYEKMQSDKGSIPDRFSAQQFSDYHSELNMSSLELGDSALYFCASSMRLAGVDEQYFGPGTRLTVT.